This paragraph reports one T cell receptor (beta chain). The source of the sample is a study of blood T cell repertoires in COVID-19. Sequenced by immunoSEQ multiplex PCR; TCRdb stores in-frame clones only, minus some. The sample carries over 250,000 clones, more than 85% recorded once. Germline V gene sequence: CDR1 SGHKS, CDR2 YYEKEE (reference sequence). CDR3 length equals 13 residues. Trimming cost V 5 bases and J 1 base, with 9 bases left between them. Sample: peripheral blood. The receptor was isolated from a person aged 18-35 years with COVID-19, enrolled during active disease. J is TRBJ1-2 and V is TRBV5-5; D is unresolved. CDR3: CASRHGLNYGYTF. Here the CDR3 DNA reads TGTGCCAGCAGACACGGACTTAACTATGGCTACACCTTC. The entire variable domain, with the rest obtained from reference TRBV5-5 and TRBJ1-2, is as follows: DAGVTQSPTHLIKTRGQQVTLRCSPISGHKSVSWYQQVLGQGPQFIFQYYEKEERGRGNFPDRFSARQFPNYSSELNVNALLLGDSALYLCASRHGLNYGYTFGSGTRLTVV.